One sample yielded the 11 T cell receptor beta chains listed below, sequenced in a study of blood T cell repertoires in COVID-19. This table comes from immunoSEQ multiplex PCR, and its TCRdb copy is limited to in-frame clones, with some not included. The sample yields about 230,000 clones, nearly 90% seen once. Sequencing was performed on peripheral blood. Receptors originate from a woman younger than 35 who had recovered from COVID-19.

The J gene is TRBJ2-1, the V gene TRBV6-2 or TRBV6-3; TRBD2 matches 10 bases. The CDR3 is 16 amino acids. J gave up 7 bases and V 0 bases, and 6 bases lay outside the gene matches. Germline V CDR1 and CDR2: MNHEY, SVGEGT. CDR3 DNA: TGTGCCAGCAGTTACTCGATAGCGGGAGGTTTGAATGAGCAGTTCTTC. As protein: CASSYSIAGGLNEQFF.

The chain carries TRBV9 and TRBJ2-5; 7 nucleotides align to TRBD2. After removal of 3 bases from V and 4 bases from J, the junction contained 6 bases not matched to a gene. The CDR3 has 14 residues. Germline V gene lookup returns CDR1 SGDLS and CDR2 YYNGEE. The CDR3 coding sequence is TGTGCCAGCAGCGCGGACGGGGGGAGAGAGACCCAGTACTTC. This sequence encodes CASSADGGRETQYF.

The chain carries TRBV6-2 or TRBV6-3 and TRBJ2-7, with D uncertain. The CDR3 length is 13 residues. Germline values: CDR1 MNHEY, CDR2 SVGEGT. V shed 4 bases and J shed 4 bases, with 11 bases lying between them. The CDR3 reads CASSSETAYEQYF. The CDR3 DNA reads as TGTGCCAGCAGTTCGGAGACGGCTTACGAGCAGTACTTC.

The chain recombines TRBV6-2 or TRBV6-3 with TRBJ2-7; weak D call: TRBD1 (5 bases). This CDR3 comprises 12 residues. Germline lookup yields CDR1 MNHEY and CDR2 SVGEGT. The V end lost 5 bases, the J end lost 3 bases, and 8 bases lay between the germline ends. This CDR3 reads CASSPGHYEQYF. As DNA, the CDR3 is TGTGCCAGCAGTCCAGGACACTACGAGCAGTACTTC.

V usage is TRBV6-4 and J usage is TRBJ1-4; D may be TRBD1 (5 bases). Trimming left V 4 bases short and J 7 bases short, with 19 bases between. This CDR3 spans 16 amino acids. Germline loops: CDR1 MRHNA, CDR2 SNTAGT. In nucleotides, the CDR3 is TGTGCCAGCAGTGCCCTCCTCTACTCGGGGGGTGAAAAACTGTTTTTT. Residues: CASSALLYSGGEKLFF.

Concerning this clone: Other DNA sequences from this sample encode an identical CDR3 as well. The CDR3 region has the DNA TGTGCCAGCAGCGCCGGTGGGAGCACTGAAGCTTTCTTT. Translating gives CASSAGGSTEAFF. This chain uses TRBV9 with TRBJ1-1, with D unclear. V lost 3 bases and J 4 bases, leaving 10 bases between the germline ends. Looked up from germline, CDR1 is SGDLS and CDR2 is YYNGEE. The CDR3 extends over 13 amino acids.

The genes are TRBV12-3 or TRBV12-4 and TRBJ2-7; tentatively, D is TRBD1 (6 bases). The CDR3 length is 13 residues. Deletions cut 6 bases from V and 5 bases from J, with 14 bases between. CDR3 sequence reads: CASRSTGSDEQYF. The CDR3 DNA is TGTGCCAGCAGGTCCACAGGGAGCGACGAGCAGTACTTC.

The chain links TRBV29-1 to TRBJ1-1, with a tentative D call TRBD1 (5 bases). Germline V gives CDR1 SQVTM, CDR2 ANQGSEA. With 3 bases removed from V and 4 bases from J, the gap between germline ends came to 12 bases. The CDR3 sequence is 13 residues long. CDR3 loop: CSVDDQGATEAFF. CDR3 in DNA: TGCAGCGTTGACGACCAAGGGGCCACTGAAGCTTTCTTT.

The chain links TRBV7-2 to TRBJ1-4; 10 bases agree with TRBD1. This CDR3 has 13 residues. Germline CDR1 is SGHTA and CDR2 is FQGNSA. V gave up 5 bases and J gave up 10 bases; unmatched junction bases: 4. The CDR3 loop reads CASSSRTGGKLFF. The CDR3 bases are TGTGCCAGCAGCAGCAGGACAGGGGGAAAACTGTTTTTT.

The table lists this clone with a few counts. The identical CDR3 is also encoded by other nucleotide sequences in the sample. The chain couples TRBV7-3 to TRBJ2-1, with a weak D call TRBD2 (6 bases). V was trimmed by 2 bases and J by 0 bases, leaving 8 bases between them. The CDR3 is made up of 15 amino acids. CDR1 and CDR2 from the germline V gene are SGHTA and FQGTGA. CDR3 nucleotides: TGTGCCAGCAGCTTATCCGGGAGCTCCTACAATGAGCAGTTCTTC. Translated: CASSLSGSSYNEQFF.

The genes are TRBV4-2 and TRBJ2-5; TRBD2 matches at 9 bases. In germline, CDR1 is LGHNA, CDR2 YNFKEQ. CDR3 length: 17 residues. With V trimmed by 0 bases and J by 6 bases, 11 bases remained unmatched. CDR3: CASSQDRGAGGGKTQYF. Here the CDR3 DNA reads TGTGCCAGCAGCCAAGATCGAGGAGCGGGAGGAGGGAAGACCCAGTACTTC.